The 20 T cell receptor beta chains reported below all come from one sample, sequenced in a study of T cells in Graves' hyperthyroidism and ophthalmopathy. Amplified TCR beta CDR3 regions derived from RNA transcripts. The HTBI primer set drove a first-round RT-PCR of the TCR CDR3. In TCRdb, the multiplex PCR reads were re-called with MiXCR into one record per CDR3 protein. The sample carries a few hundred thousand distinct CDR3 sequences, 15% to 19% recorded once. Sequencing was performed on blood. These receptors all stem from a woman younger than 45 with Graves' hyperthyroidism.

This clonotype was found many times. This chain joins TRBV2 and TRBJ2-3; D is ambiguous. The CDR3 has 13 amino acids. The V end was cut by 5 bases, the J end by 7 bases, with 13 bases between. Germline assignment: CDR1 SNHLY and CDR2 FYNNEI. This chain's CDR3 is CASSRQPTNTQYF. CDR3 in DNA: TGTGCCAGCAGTCGACAACCGACAAATACGCAGTATTTT. The full variable domain, its missing parts supplied by reference TRBV2 and TRBJ2-3, is EPEVTQTPSHQVTQMGQEVILRCVPISNHLYFYWYRQILGQKVEFLVSFYNNEISEKSEIFDDQFSVERPDGSNFTLKIRSTKLEDSAMYFCASSRQPTNTQYFGPGTRLTVL.

This clonotype came up many times. The CDR3 loop is CASSYSMGTGNTEAFF. The CDR3 DNA reads TGTGCCAGCAGTTACTCGATGGGGACGGGGAACACTGAAGCTTTCTTT. The V gene is TRBV6-5, the J gene TRBJ1-1; weak D call: TRBD1 (5 bases). This CDR3 has 16 residues. Trimming shortened V by 0 bases and J by 1 base, and 12 bases separated the two germline ends. Germline V gene sequence: CDR1 MNHEY, CDR2 SVGAGI.

This clonotype has a handful of counts. The chain couples TRBV3-1 to TRBJ2-7; TRBD2 aligns across 9 bases. From germline, CDR1 is LGHDT and CDR2 YNNKEL (reference sequence). V lost 2 bases, J lost 6 bases, and 5 bases stayed unmatched. The CDR3 covers 14 residues. The CDR3 spells CASSQRTSALEQYF. Written as DNA, the CDR3 is TGTGCCAGCAGCCAAAGGACTAGCGCGCTCGAGCAGTACTTC.

This clonotype was observed a few times. The chain uses TRBV29-1 and TRBJ2-7, with no clear D. V lost 1 base to trimming and J lost 1 base, with 5 bases between them. The CDR3 covers 12 residues. Germline V lookup: CDR1 SQVTM, CDR2 ANQGSEA. CDR3 in amino acids: CSVEGTSYEQYF. The CDR3 DNA reads TGCAGCGTTGAAGGCACTTCCTACGAGCAGTACTTC.

This clonotype was detected many times. V usage is TRBV7-8 and J usage is TRBJ2-2; 7 nucleotides align to TRBD2. The ends lost 1 base at V and 2 bases at J; junction bases unmatched: 7. This CDR3 is built from 17 residues. Germline V gene lookup returns CDR1 SGHVS and CDR2 FQNEAQ. CDR3 sequence reads: CASSLGLAVFNTGELFF. As DNA, the CDR3 is TGTGCCAGCAGCTTAGGGCTAGCGGTTTTCAACACCGGGGAGCTGTTTTTT. Drawing the rest from reference TRBV7-8 and TRBJ2-2, the complete variable domain is GAGVSQSPRYKVAKRGQDVALRCDPISGHVSLFWYQQALGQGPEFLTYFQNEAQLDKSGLPSDRFFAERPEGSVSTLKIQRTQQEDSAVYLCASSLGLAVFNTGELFFGEGSRLTVL.

With respect to this clonotype: This clone may be a read error of a much larger clone one base away. The chain couples TRBV6-9 to TRBJ2-7; maybe TRBD1 (6 bases). This CDR3 contains 15 residues. The germline gives CDR1 MNHGY, CDR2 SVAAGI. Trimming removed 4 bases from V and 2 bases from J, with 15 bases in between. The DNA for the CDR3 is TGTGCCAGCAGTTTACGACAGGCCCGGGCCTACGAGCAGTACTTC. Its protein is CASSLRQARAYEQYF.

The chain has TRBV20-1 and TRBJ2-1, with 12 nucleotides matching TRBD2. CDR1 is DFQATT and CDR2 is SNEGSKA in the germline V gene (reference sequence). CDR3 length: 15 residues. Trimming cost V 5 bases and J 8 bases; bases outside gene matches: 10. The CDR3 region has the DNA TGCAGTGCTGTCCTAGCGGGAGGGCCGGGGCATGAGCAGTTCTTC. Translation: CSAVLAGGPGHEQFF.

The chain carries TRBV20-1 and TRBJ2-1, with 7 bases matching TRBD2. CDR3 length: 14 amino acids. Germline CDR1 and CDR2: DFQATT and SNEGSKA (reference sequence). V lost 1 base to trimming and J lost 5 bases; unmatched junction nucleotides: 5. The chain's CDR3 is CSARASGADNEQFF. For the CDR3, the DNA is TGCAGTGCTAGAGCCAGCGGGGCCGACAATGAGCAGTTCTTC.

This clonotype came up a few times. The chain uses TRBV15 and TRBJ2-1; 7 bases agree with TRBD2. Germline loops: CDR1 LNHNV, CDR2 YYDKDF (reference sequence). This CDR3 has 15 amino acids. J gave up 2 bases and V 3 bases, and 4 bases lay outside the gene matches. The CDR3 is CATSSPGRAYNEQFF. In DNA form, the CDR3 reads TGTGCCACCAGCAGCCCAGGGAGGGCCTACAATGAGCAGTTCTTC.

The chain couples TRBV12-5 to TRBJ2-7; 7 bases agree with TRBD1. V shed 1 base and J 3 bases; nucleotides not matched to a gene: 3. The germline V gene encodes CDR1 LGHNT and CDR2 FRNRAP. CDR3 length equals 14 residues. CDR3 bases: TGTGCTAGTGGTTTGGGCCAGGGGGTCTACGAGCAGTACTTC. Its protein product is CASGLGQGVYEQYF.

CDR3 amino acids: CASSLRKADTQYF. As DNA, the CDR3 is TGTGCCAGCAGCTTGAGGAAGGCAGATACGCAGTATTTT. The chain links TRBV18 to TRBJ2-3; D unclear. The V end lost 8 bases, the J end lost 4 bases, and 13 bases lay between the germline ends. This CDR3 comprises 13 residues. Germline CDR1 KGHSH, CDR2 LQKENI.

The chain couples TRBV7-9 to TRBJ2-1, with D tentatively TRBD2 (6 bases). CDR3 size: 15 residues. Germline assignment: CDR1 SEHNR and CDR2 FQNEAQ (reference sequence). The ends were cut back, 3 bases at V and 7 bases at J, with 16 bases in the middle. CDR3 in amino acids: CASSFLDGSKNEQFF. Here the CDR3 DNA reads TGTGCCAGCAGCTTCCTAGACGGGAGTAAAAATGAGCAGTTCTTC.

Many counts were recorded for this clonotype. V usage is TRBV7-2 and J usage is TRBJ2-6, with D possibly being TRBD1 (7 bases). V lost 6 bases and J 1 base, leaving 10 bases between the germline ends. Germline V gene sequence: CDR1 SGHTA, CDR2 FQGNSA. The CDR3 loop spans 15 amino acids. CDR3 DNA sequence: TGTGCCAGCAGGCGGGACAGTTCTGGGGCCAACGTCCTGACTTTC. Its protein product is CASRRDSSGANVLTF.

This clonotype was seen at least ten times. V usage is TRBV11-2 and J usage is TRBJ1-1, with TRBD1 matching over 9 bases. This CDR3 spans 16 amino acids. Trimming removed 6 bases from V and 5 bases from J; junction bases left unmatched: 13. Germline CDR1 SGHAT, CDR2 FQNNGV. The DNA for the CDR3 is TGTGCCAGCAGACCCATTTCGACAGGGGGAAGAACTGAAGCTTTCTTT. Its protein product is CASRPISTGGRTEAFF. Looking up the rest from reference TRBV11-2 and TRBJ1-1 gives the full variable domain: EAGVAQSPRYKIIEKRQSVAFWCNPISGHATLYWYQQILGQGPKLLIQFQNNGVVDDSQLPKDRFSAERLKGVDSTLKIQPAKLEDSAVYLCASRPISTGGRTEAFFGQGTRLTVV.

This clonotype showed up just once. At one end the junction does not follow the germline gene, possibly because of a read error. The rearrangement links TRBV5-1 to TRBJ1-4; no definite D call. This CDR3 contains 13 residues. The germline V gene encodes CDR1 SGHRS and CDR2 YFSETQ. The DNA of the CDR3 is TGCGCCGGCAGCCTAGGCGGGTACGAAAAACTGTTTTTT. This codes for CAGSLGGYEKLFF.

This clonotype was seen many times. The chain has TRBV3-1 and TRBJ2-7; 7 bases are shared with TRBD2. Trimming cost V 0 bases and J 3 bases; bases outside gene matches: 5. Germline loops: CDR1 LGHDT, CDR2 YNNKEL (reference sequence). The CDR3 spans 15 residues. The DNA of the CDR3 is TGTGCCAGCAGCCAAGAGTCGGGACTAAACTACGAGCAGTACTTC. Protein product: CASSQESGLNYEQYF.

This clonotype showed up just a few times. The chain is built from TRBV5-6 and TRBJ1-6; 7 bases agree with TRBD1. The V gene's germline CDR1 is SGHDT and CDR2 YYEEEE. This CDR3 is 18 amino acids long. The V and J ends lost 4 bases and 0 bases, in that order; junction bases with no gene match: 10. The CDR3 reads CASSPYPTGTSYNSPLHF. DNA of the CDR3: TGTGCCAGCAGCCCATACCCGACAGGGACCTCCTATAATTCACCCCTCCACTTT.

The rearrangement joins TRBV27 to TRBJ2-2, with D tentatively TRBD1 (5 bases). The length of the CDR3 is 15 residues. Germline V lookup: CDR1 MNHEY, CDR2 SMNVEV (reference sequence). V gave up 5 bases and J gave up 5 bases, with 15 bases separating them. CDR3 residues: CASSLRRERTGELFF. CDR3 in DNA: TGTGCCAGCAGTCTCCGCAGGGAAAGGACCGGGGAGCTGTTTTTT.

This clonotype was seen a few times. The chain is built from TRBV5-1 and TRBJ2-2, with 14 bases identical to TRBD2. Germline trimming cut 5 bases from V and 3 bases from J; bases unmatched to any gene: 6. The germline gives CDR1 SGHRS, CDR2 YFSETQ. This CDR3 has 17 amino acids. CDR3: CASRETSGRAYTGELFF. The DNA for the CDR3 is TGCGCCAGCAGAGAGACTAGCGGGAGGGCATACACCGGGGAGCTGTTTTTT.

The CDR3 nucleotides are TGCGCCAGCAGCTTTGAGACAGTGGGGACTGAAGCTTTCTTT. Amino acids: CASSFETVGTEAFF. The chain employs TRBV5-1 and TRBJ1-1, with D perhaps matching TRBD1 (5 bases). Germline CDR1 and CDR2: SGHRS and YFSETQ. Trimming left V 2 bases short and J 5 bases short, with 13 bases between. CDR3 length equals 14 residues.